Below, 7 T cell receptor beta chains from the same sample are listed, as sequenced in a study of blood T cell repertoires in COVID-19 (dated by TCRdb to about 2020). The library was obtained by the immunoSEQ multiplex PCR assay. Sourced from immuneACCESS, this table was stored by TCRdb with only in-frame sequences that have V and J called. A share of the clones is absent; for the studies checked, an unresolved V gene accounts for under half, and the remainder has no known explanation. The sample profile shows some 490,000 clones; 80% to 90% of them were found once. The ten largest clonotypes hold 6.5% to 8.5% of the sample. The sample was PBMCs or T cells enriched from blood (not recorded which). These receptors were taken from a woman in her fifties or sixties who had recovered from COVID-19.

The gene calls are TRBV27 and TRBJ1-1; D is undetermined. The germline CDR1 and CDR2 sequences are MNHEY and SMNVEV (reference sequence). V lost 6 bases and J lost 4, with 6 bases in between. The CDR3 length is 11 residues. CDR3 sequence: CASRGGTEAFF. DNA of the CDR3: TGTGCCAGCAGGGGAGGCACTGAAGCTTTCTTT.

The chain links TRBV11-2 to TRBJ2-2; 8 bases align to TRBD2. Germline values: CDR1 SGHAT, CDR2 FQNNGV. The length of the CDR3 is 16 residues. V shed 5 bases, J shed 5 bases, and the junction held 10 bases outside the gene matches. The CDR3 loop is CASSHLLAAPTGELFF. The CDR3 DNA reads TGTGCCAGCAGCCACCTACTAGCGGCTCCGACCGGGGAGCTGTTTTTT.

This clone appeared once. The CDR3 loop reads CASSMGTGVSYEQYF. CDR3 coding DNA: TGTGCCAGTAGTATGGGGACAGGGGTTTCCTACGAGCAGTACTTC. J is TRBJ2-7 and V is TRBV19; 10 positions match TRBD1. The germline gives CDR1 LNHDA, CDR2 SQIVND (reference sequence). The CDR3 is 15 amino acids. After removal of 3 bases from V and 1 base from J, the junction contained 3 bases not matched to a gene. The full variable domain, its missing parts supplied by reference TRBV19 and TRBJ2-7, is DGGITQSPKYLFRKEGQNVTLSCEQNLNHDAMYWYRQDPGQGLRLIYYSQIVNDFQKGDIAEGYSVSREKKESFPLTVTSAQKNPTAFYLCASSMGTGVSYEQYFGPGTRLTVT.

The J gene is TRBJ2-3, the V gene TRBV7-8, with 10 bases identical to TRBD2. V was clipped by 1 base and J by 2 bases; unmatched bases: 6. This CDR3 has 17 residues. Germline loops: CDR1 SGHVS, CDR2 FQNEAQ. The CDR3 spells CASSLEETSGVTDTQYF. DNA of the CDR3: TGTGCCAGCAGCTTAGAAGAAACTAGCGGGGTCACAGATACGCAGTATTTT.

CDR3 bases: TGTGCCACCAGTGATAGGAGGGCTTCACTCAATCAGCCCCAGCATTTT. Amino acids: CATSDRRASLNQPQHF. The V gene is TRBV24-1, the J gene TRBJ1-5; D remains unclear. Germline V gives CDR1 KGHDR, CDR2 SFDVKD. This CDR3 spans 16 amino acids. V was cut by 3 bases and J by 3 bases, with 14 bases left in between.

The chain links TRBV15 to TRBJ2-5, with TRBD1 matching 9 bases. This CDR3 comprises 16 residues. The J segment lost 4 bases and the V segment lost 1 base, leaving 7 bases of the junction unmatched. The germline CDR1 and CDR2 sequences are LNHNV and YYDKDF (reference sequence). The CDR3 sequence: CATSRGGTGTGETQYF. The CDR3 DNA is TGTGCCACCAGCAGAGGCGGGACAGGGACGGGAGAGACCCAGTACTTC.

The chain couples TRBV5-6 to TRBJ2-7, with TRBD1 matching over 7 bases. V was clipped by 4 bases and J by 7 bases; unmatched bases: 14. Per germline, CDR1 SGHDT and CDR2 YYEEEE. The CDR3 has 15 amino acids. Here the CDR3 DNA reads TGTGCCAGCAGCCCCCTGACAGGGATCCTCGGGGAGCAGTACTTC. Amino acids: CASSPLTGILGEQYF.